The 12 T cell receptor beta chains listed next were all sequenced from one sample in a study of CD8 T cell repertoires and HIV-1 epitope variants. Sequencing used immunoSEQ multiplex PCR; TCRdb keeps in-frame clones, though not all of them. The sample has under 100,000 clones, just under 75% seen once. The sequenced sample was uncultured baseline CD8+ T cells from peripheral blood mononuclear cells (PBMCs). The receptors stem from a male donor with HIV.

J is TRBJ2-7 and V is TRBV6-1; 8 bases agree with TRBD1. This CDR3 region has 13 residues. CDR1 is MNHNS and CDR2 is SASEGT in the germline V gene. The V gene end was trimmed by 4 bases and the J gene end by 3 bases; junction bases not matched to a gene: 2. The CDR3 sequence: CASSVQGGYEQYF. CDR3 DNA sequence: TGTGCCAGCAGTGTACAGGGGGGCTACGAGCAGTACTTC.

The rearrangement joins TRBV30 to TRBJ1-1; D call uncertain. V gave up 0 bases and J gave up 0 bases, with 5 bases separating them. The CDR3 is made up of 13 amino acids. From germline, CDR1 is GTSNPN and CDR2 SVGIG (reference sequence). CDR3 loop: CAWSVGVNTEAFF. The CDR3, as DNA: TGTGCCTGGAGTGTTGGTGTGAACACTGAAGCTTTCTTT.

The rearrangement links TRBV5-8 to TRBJ2-3; a possible D gene is TRBD1 (6 bases). The germline CDR1 and CDR2 sequences are SGHTS and YDEGEE. V was cut by 4 bases and J by 4 bases, with 10 bases left in between. This CDR3 contains 13 residues. This chain's CDR3 is CASSRTGSDTQYF. In DNA, the CDR3 is TGTGCCAGCAGCAGAACAGGGTCAGATACGCAGTATTTT.

The chain recombines TRBV5-1 with TRBJ1-4; D is unresolved. CDR1 is SGHRS, CDR2 YFSETQ, per germline. Trimming removed 0 bases from V and 3 bases from J, with 9 bases in between. The CDR3 has 15 residues. The CDR3 coding sequence is TGCGCCAGCAGCTTGGCTTCGAGCCCTAATGAAAAACTGTTTTTT. Translating gives CASSLASSPNEKLFF.

The chain combines TRBV28 with TRBJ2-3, with 7 bases aligning to TRBD2. In germline, CDR1 is MDHEN, CDR2 SYDVKM. J gave up 3 bases and V 5 bases, and 2 bases lay outside the gene matches. This CDR3 contains 13 residues. The chain's CDR3 is CASSGGGTDTQYF. In nucleotides, the CDR3 is TGTGCCAGCAGTGGCGGGGGAACAGATACGCAGTATTTT.

J is TRBJ1-1 and V is TRBV6-5; D possibly corresponds to TRBD1 (5 bases). This CDR3 has 15 amino acids. Per germline, CDR1 MNHEY and CDR2 SVGAGI. V was pared by 2 bases and J by 4 bases, with 14 bases between. DNA for the CDR3: TGTGCCAGCAGTTACGGGGCGGGAGGGAGCACTGAAGCTTTCTTT. It codes for CASSYGAGGSTEAFF.

The chain couples TRBV5-1 to TRBJ2-1; 9 nucleotides agree with TRBD2. CDR1 SGHRS and CDR2 YFSETQ come from the germline V gene. The length of the CDR3 is 17 residues. V trimming: 0 bases; J trimming: 7 bases; junction bases outside the gene matches: 11. The CDR3 sequence is CASSLGPLAGSGNEQFF. As DNA, the CDR3 is TGCGCCAGCAGCTTGGGACCTCTAGCGGGAAGCGGAAATGAGCAGTTCTTC.

The chain employs TRBV4-3 and TRBJ2-7; TRBD1 matches 7 bases. The CDR3 length is 18 residues. J was trimmed by 2 bases and V by 0 bases; bases with no gene match: 13. Germline V gives CDR1 LGHNA, CDR2 YSLEER. CDR3 DNA: TGCGCCAGCAGCCAAGATGGCGGTCCCGGGACAGCTACCTACGAGCAGTACTTC. Amino acid sequence: CASSQDGGPGTATYEQYF.

This rearrangement joins TRBV5-6 to TRBJ2-7; D is perhaps TRBD2 (6 bases). The germline V gene encodes CDR1 SGHDT and CDR2 YYEEEE. CDR3 length: 16 residues. Trimming removed 0 bases at V and 0 bases at J, with 13 bases between. This CDR3 is CASSLGAGLSSYEQYF. Written as DNA, the CDR3 is TGTGCCAGCAGCTTGGGGGCGGGACTTAGCTCCTACGAGCAGTACTTC.

This chain connects TRBV28 to TRBJ2-3, with TRBD2 matching over 8 bases. CDR1 is MDHEN, CDR2 SYDVKM, per germline. With V trimmed by 6 bases and J by 3 bases, 11 bases remained unmatched. The length of the CDR3 is 16 residues. Written as DNA, the CDR3 is TGTGCCAGCAGCGGCGTAAAACTAGCGGTAACAGATACGCAGTATTTT. It is translated as CASSGVKLAVTDTQYF.

This clone was recorded once. The chain joins TRBV18 to TRBJ2-4; no firm D call. This CDR3 has 19 amino acids. Trimming removed 2 bases at V and 8 bases at J, with 28 bases between. Germline CDR1 and CDR2: KGHSH and LQKENI. The CDR3 DNA reads as TGTGCCAGCTCACCAGGGCCCCTCCGCAGATTTCCCAGCTGGGACATTCAGTACTTC. This encodes CASSPGPLRRFPSWDIQYF.

This clone came up once. The chain joins TRBV2 to TRBJ2-1, with 11 bases fitting TRBD2. The CDR3 is 19 amino acids. The J segment lost 4 bases and the V segment lost 6 bases, leaving 17 bases of the junction unmatched. Germline CDR1 is SNHLY and CDR2 is FYNNEI. CDR3: CASRRLAGRHTTPYNEQFF. In nucleotides, the CDR3 is TGTGCCAGCAGGAGACTAGCGGGGCGACATACTACCCCATACAATGAGCAGTTCTTC.